This TCR beta chain is from a study of cytomegalovirus exposure and HLA in healthy donors. PCR amplification relied on 60 Vbeta primers (plus 13 Jbeta primers). The repertoire was sequenced with immunoSEQ multiplex PCR; TCRdb's copy has only in-frame clones and lacks some. The data contain under 150,000 clones, around three quarters of them singletons. Study-level results: When a later analysis compared HLA-associated TCR beta chains with equally common others, the HLA-associated chains turned out to be more clonally expanded and to have lower generation probabilities.

For this clone: As yet, its antigen is unknown.

The CDR3 is made up of 13 amino acids. The germline V and J ends were trimmed by 8 bases and 7 bases, with 12 bases remaining between them. Germline-derived CDR1 and CDR2 are MNHNY and SVGAGI (reference sequence). This TCR derives from a man under 40 in good health and CMV-seronegative. Sequenced material: PBMCs. The gene calls are TRBV6-6 and TRBJ1-6; tentative D call: TRBD1 (6 bases). The CDR3 protein is CASGTGNNSPLHF. The CDR3 coding sequence is TGTGCCAGCGGAACAGGGAACAATTCACCCCTCCACTTT.